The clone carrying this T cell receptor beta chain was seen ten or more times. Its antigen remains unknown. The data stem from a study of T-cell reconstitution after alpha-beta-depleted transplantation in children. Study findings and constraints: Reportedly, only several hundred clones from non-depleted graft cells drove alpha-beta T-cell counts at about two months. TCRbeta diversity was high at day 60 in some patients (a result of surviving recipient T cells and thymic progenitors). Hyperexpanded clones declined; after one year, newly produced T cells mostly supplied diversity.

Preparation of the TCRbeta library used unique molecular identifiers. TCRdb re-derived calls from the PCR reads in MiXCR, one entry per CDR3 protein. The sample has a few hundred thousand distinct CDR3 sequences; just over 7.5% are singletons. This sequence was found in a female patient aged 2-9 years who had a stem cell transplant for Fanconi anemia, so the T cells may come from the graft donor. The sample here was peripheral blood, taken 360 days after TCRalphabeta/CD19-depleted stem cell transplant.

The CDR3 spells CASSFGNEQYF. The CDR3, as DNA: TGTGCCAGCAGTTTTGGGAACGAGCAGTACTTC. The chain combines TRBV27 with TRBJ2-7; D call uncertain. Trimming shortened V by 3 bases and J by 5 bases, and 5 bases separated the two germline ends. The length of the CDR3 is 11 residues. Germline V gives CDR1 MNHEY, CDR2 SMNVEV (reference sequence).